The next 24 T cell receptor beta chains were all read from a single sample in a study of blood T cell repertoires in COVID-19 (dated by TCRdb to between 2020 and 2021). The library was produced with the immunoSEQ multiplex PCR assay. Held by TCRdb, this immuneACCESS table contains in-frame sequences only and omits some clones. Under half of the omission traces to an unresolved V gene where checked; the cause of the rest is unknown. In this sample the table shows roughly 260,000 clones, around nine tenths of which occur a single time. Jointly, the top ten make up approximately 9.4% of the sample. The sample was peripheral blood. The origin of the receptors is a man in his forties who had recovered from COVID-19.

The rearrangement joins TRBV9 to TRBJ2-1; 11 bases are a match to TRBD1. V shed 4 bases and J 7 bases; nucleotides not matched to a gene: 13. Germline V gene sequence: CDR1 SGDLS, CDR2 YYNGEE. The CDR3 spans 17 residues. The CDR3 protein is CASSRHSGTGGYNEQFF. The DNA of the CDR3 is TGTGCCAGCAGCAGACACTCCGGGACAGGGGGGTATAATGAGCAGTTCTTC.

The CDR3 region has the DNA TGTGCCAGCTCACCGGGCGGGCCCTCTGGAAACACCATATATTTT. Its protein is CASSPGGPSGNTIYF. J is TRBJ1-3 and V is TRBV18; D is ambiguous. Trimming stripped 3 bases from V and 0 bases from J, with 9 bases between. Per the germline V gene, CDR1 is KGHSH and CDR2 is LQKENI. This CDR3 is 15 amino acids long.

The chain couples TRBV5-1 to TRBJ2-7; 8 positions agree with TRBD2. CDR3 length: 16 residues. The V gene end was trimmed by 5 bases and the J gene end by 5 bases; junction bases not matched to a gene: 15. Germline V gives CDR1 SGHRS, CDR2 YFSETQ. The CDR3 sequence is CASSRGSHRTSNEQYF. CDR3 DNA: TGCGCCAGCAGTAGGGGTTCACACCGGACTAGCAACGAGCAGTACTTC.

V is TRBV7-6 and J is TRBJ1-1, with 9 bases matching TRBD1. Germline CDR1 SGHVS, CDR2 FNYEAQ. CDR3 length: 14 amino acids. The ends lost 2 bases at V and 5 bases at J; junction bases unmatched: 3. CDR3 region: CASSLRTGVTEAFF. The DNA for the CDR3 is TGTGCCAGCAGCTTAAGGACAGGGGTGACTGAAGCTTTCTTT.

There are a few counts of this clone. The chain combines TRBV7-6 with TRBJ1-5, with 7 bases lining up with TRBD1. The CDR3 consists of 16 residues. CDR1 SGHVS and CDR2 FNYEAQ come from the germline V gene. Losses at the gene ends were 1 base for V and 3 bases for J; bases not matched to a gene: 6. CDR3 sequence (DNA): TGTGCCAGCAGCTTAGAGGCAGGGGGTAACAATCAGCCCCAGCATTTT. Amino acids: CASSLEAGGNNQPQHF.

The gene calls are TRBV7-8 and TRBJ2-2; TRBD1 agrees at 12 bases. J gave up 4 bases and V 5 bases, and 8 bases lay outside the gene matches. The CDR3 totals 17 residues. The germline CDR1 and CDR2 sequences are SGHVS and FQNEAQ. Written as DNA, the CDR3 is TGTGCCAGCAGCCCCCGGGACAGGGGGCACGGCACCGGGGAGCTGTTTTTT. Translation gives CASSPRDRGHGTGELFF.

The chain carries TRBV5-6 and TRBJ2-3; TRBD2 agrees at 9 bases. This CDR3 comprises 17 residues. After removal of 3 bases from V and 7 bases from J, the junction contained 15 bases not matched to a gene. CDR1 and CDR2 from the germline V gene are SGHDT and YYEEEE. The CDR3 spells CASSWGAGGGARNTQYF. Here the CDR3 DNA reads TGTGCCAGCAGCTGGGGGGCTGGCGGGGGGGCTAGGAATACGCAGTATTTT.

This clone was picked up one time. V and J are TRBV5-1 and TRBJ2-1; 9 bases are shared with TRBD1. In germline, CDR1 is SGHRS, CDR2 YFSETQ. This CDR3 contains 19 residues. Unmatched junction bases numbered 16, after V lost 0 bases and J lost 6 bases. CDR3 in amino acids: CASSLVPVETGGSSNEQFF. DNA of the CDR3: TGCGCCAGCAGCTTGGTCCCCGTTGAAACAGGGGGCAGTTCCAATGAGCAGTTCTTC.

The chain employs TRBV6-2 or TRBV6-3 and TRBJ2-5, with D perhaps TRBD1 (5 bases). The V gene lost 6 bases and the J gene lost 5 bases, with 25 bases spanning the gap. Per germline, CDR1 MNHEY and CDR2 SVGEGT. This CDR3 region has 17 residues. The CDR3 here is CASSPSMGRRLGETQYF. As DNA, the CDR3 is TGTGCCAGCAGCCCCTCGATGGGGCGACGCCTAGGGGAGACCCAGTACTTC.

This chain connects TRBV27 to TRBJ2-1, with D uncertain. The V gene lost 6 bases and the J gene lost 0 bases, with 15 bases spanning the gap. This CDR3 spans 16 amino acids. Germline V gene lookup returns CDR1 MNHEY and CDR2 SMNVEV (reference sequence). This CDR3 reads CASRPASEFSYNEQFF. The DNA of the CDR3 is TGTGCCAGCAGGCCAGCGTCGGAATTCTCCTACAATGAGCAGTTCTTC.

The V and J genes are TRBV5-1 and TRBJ2-3, with D tentatively TRBD2 (6 bases). Germline lookup yields CDR1 SGHRS and CDR2 YFSETQ. The CDR3 is made up of 16 amino acids. Trimming removed 0 bases from V and 4 bases from J, with 15 bases in between. The CDR3 DNA follows: TGCGCCAGCAGCTTGGGTCCGGGAGTCGGCTCAGATACGCAGTATTTT. Protein: CASSLGPGVGSDTQYF.

This chain links TRBV4-3 with TRBJ2-2; 9 bases fit TRBD2. Germline values: CDR1 LGHNA, CDR2 YSLEER. The CDR3 loop spans 17 amino acids. V lost 0 bases, J lost 7 bases, and 9 bases stayed unmatched. The CDR3 sequence is CASSQDRIAGVVGELFF. The CDR3 region has the DNA TGCGCCAGCAGCCAAGATAGGATAGCGGGAGTTGTCGGGGAGCTGTTTTTT.

This chain connects TRBV7-3 to TRBJ2-1, with 7 bases lining up with TRBD2. V lost 5 bases and J lost 7; bases outside the gene matches: 11. CDR3 size: 15 residues. The germline V gene has CDR1 SGHTA and CDR2 FQGTGA. The CDR3 spells CASSPGGGSGNEQFF. CDR3 DNA: TGTGCCAGCAGCCCAGGCGGCGGGAGTGGGAATGAGCAGTTCTTC. Variable domain in full (rest from reference TRBV7-3 and TRBJ2-1): GAGVSQTPSNKVTEKGKYVELRCDPISGHTALYWYRQSLGQGPEFLIYFQGTGAADDSGLPNDRFFAVRPEGSVSTLKIQRTERGDSAVYLCASSPGGGSGNEQFFGPGTRLTVL.

The table lists this clone with a few counts. V and J are TRBV3-1 (or the pseudogene TRBV3-2) and TRBJ2-1, with D unresolved. The CDR3 covers 15 residues. CDR1 and CDR2 (germline): LGHDT, YNNKEL (reference sequence). V lost 4 bases, J lost 4 bases, and 14 bases lay in between. For the CDR3, the DNA is TGTGCCAGCAGCCCACGCGAGGTGGATTACAATGAGCAGTTCTTC. This codes for CASSPREVDYNEQFF.

The CDR3 region has the DNA TGTGCCTGGAGTGTATATGGGGAGCTGTTTTTT. Its protein is CAWSVYGELFF. J is TRBJ2-2 and V is TRBV30, with D unresolved. V dropped 0 bases and J dropped 8 bases, with 4 bases sitting between them. Germline values: CDR1 GTSNPN, CDR2 SVGIG (reference sequence). The CDR3 covers 11 residues. The full variable domain, rest sourced from reference TRBV30 and TRBJ2-2, is SQTIHQWPATLVQPVGSPLSLECTVEGTSNPNLYWYRQAAGRGLQLLFYSVGIGQISSEVPQNLSASRPQDRQFILSSKKLLLSDSGFYLCAWSVYGELFFGEGSRLTVL.

V gene TRBV9 combines with J gene TRBJ2-2; TRBD2 matches at 8 bases. Germline CDR1 is SGDLS and CDR2 is YYNGEE. Trimming at V came to 0 bases and at J to 5 bases, leaving 3 bases not matched to a gene. The CDR3 contains 15 residues. CDR3 bases: TGTGCCAGCAGCGTAGTTCCGGGGGGGACCGGGGAGCTGTTTTTT. Amino acids: CASSVVPGGTGELFF.

The chain has TRBV15 and TRBJ2-6, with a possible D match to TRBD2 (5 bases). CDR1 is LNHNV and CDR2 is YYDKDF in the germline V gene (reference sequence). V was cut by 1 base and J by 2 bases, with 6 bases left in between. The CDR3 covers 15 residues. CDR3 sequence reads: CATSRVGAGANVLTF. The CDR3 DNA sequence: TGTGCCACCAGCAGAGTCGGGGCTGGGGCCAACGTCCTGACTTTC.

The chain recombines TRBV6-6 with TRBJ2-2; D may be TRBD2 (7 bases). The CDR3 is 16 amino acids. V gave up 10 bases and J gave up 7 bases, with 25 bases separating them. Germline V CDR1 and CDR2: MNHNY, SVGAGI (reference sequence). The DNA for the CDR3 is TGTGCCATCCCAACGCTCGACGGGGGGCTGGGCGGGGAGCTGTTTTTT. Translated, it gives CAIPTLDGGLGGELFF.

The rearrangement joins TRBV12-5 to TRBJ2-7, with TRBD1 as a possible D gene (5 bases). V dropped 7 bases and J dropped 6 bases, with 16 bases sitting between them. Germline loops: CDR1 LGHNT, CDR2 FRNRAP. The CDR3 consists of 13 residues. Here the CDR3 DNA reads TGTGCTAGTGCCGCTCGTCTTGGGGCCGAGCAGTACTTC. Its protein product is CASAARLGAEQYF.

The chain recombines TRBV5-1 with TRBJ2-1; 9 bases line up with TRBD2. The CDR3 contains 22 residues. V gave up 1 base and J gave up 0 bases; unmatched junction bases: 20. CDR1 is SGHRS and CDR2 is YFSETQ in the germline V gene. The CDR3 DNA reads as TGCGCCAGCAGCTTGACCGGGCGGGGGGGAACCGCTCGTTTTAGCTCCTACAATGAGCAGTTCTTC. Translation: CASSLTGRGGTARFSSYNEQFF.

The chain employs TRBV2 and TRBJ2-7; 10 bases agree with TRBD1. CDR1 SNHLY and CDR2 FYNNEI come from the germline V gene. The length of the CDR3 is 14 residues. The ends lost 3 bases at V and 4 bases at J; junction bases unmatched: 3. CDR3 protein: CASSDLGQGYEQYF. The CDR3 DNA reads TGTGCCAGCAGTGACCTGGGACAGGGGTACGAGCAGTACTTC.

The sample holds one count of this clone. This chain uses TRBV6-6 with TRBJ1-2; possibly TRBD1 for D (5 bases). The germline gives CDR1 MNHNY, CDR2 SVGAGI (reference sequence). The CDR3 is 14 amino acids. Trimming removed 5 bases at V and 4 bases at J, with 14 bases between. CDR3 region: CASSATQGTYGYTF. In nucleotides, the CDR3 is TGTGCCAGCAGTGCCACTCAGGGAACCTATGGCTACACCTTC.

The V and J genes are TRBV2 and TRBJ1-1, with D possibly being TRBD1 (5 bases). Germline lookup yields CDR1 SNHLY and CDR2 FYNNEI. This CDR3 spans 10 amino acids. Trimming stripped 4 bases from V and 8 bases from J, with 5 bases between. This CDR3 is CASSGTEAFF. CDR3 DNA: TGTGCCAGCAGTGGGACAGAAGCTTTCTTT.

The V and J genes are TRBV19 and TRBJ2-2, with D possibly TRBD1 on 5 matching bases. CDR3 length: 15 residues. Trimming took off 7 bases at V and 1 base at J, with 13 bases between the two ends. Germline CDR1 and CDR2: LNHDA and SQIVND (reference sequence). The CDR3 sequence is CASTPLDRNTGELFF. CDR3 nucleotide sequence: TGTGCCAGTACTCCTCTCGACAGGAACACCGGGGAGCTGTTTTTT.